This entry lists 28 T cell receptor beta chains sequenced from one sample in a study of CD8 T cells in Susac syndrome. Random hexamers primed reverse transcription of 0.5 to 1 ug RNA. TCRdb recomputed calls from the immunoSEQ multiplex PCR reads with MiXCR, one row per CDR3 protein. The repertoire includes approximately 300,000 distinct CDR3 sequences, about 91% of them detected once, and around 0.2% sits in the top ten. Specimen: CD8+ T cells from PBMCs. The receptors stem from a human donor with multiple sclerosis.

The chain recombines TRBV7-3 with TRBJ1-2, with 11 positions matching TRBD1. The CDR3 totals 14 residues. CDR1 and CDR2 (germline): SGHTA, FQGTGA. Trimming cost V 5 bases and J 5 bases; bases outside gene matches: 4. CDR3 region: CASSPDRGPYGYTF. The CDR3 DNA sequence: TGTGCCAGCAGCCCGGACAGGGGGCCTTATGGCTACACCTTC.

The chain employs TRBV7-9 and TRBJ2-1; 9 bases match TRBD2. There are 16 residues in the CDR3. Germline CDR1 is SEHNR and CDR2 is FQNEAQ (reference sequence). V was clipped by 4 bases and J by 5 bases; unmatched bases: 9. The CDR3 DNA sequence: TGTGCCAGCAGCTCTAATAGCGGGAGACCAAACAATGAGCAGTTCTTC. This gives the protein CASSSNSGRPNNEQFF.

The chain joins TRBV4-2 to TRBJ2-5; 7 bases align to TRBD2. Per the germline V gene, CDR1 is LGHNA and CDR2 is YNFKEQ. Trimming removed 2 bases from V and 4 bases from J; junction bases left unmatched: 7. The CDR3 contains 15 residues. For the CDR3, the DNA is TGTGCCAGCAGCCAACGTCGCGGGAGTATAGAGACCCAGTACTTC. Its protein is CASSQRRGSIETQYF.

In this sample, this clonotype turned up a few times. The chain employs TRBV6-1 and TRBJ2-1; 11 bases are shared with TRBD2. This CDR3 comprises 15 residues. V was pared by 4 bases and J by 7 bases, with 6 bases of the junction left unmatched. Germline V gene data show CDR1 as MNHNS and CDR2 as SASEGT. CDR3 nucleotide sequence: TGTGCCAGCAGTGGGACTAGCGGGCTTGGGAATGAGCAGTTCTTC. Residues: CASSGTSGLGNEQFF.

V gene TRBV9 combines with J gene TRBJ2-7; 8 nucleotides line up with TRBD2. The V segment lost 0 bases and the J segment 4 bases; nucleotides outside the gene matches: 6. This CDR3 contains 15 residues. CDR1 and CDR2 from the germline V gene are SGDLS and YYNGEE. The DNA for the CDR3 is TGTGCCAGCAGCGTAGGGGGACTAGTTCAGTACGAGCAGTACTTC. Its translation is CASSVGGLVQYEQYF.

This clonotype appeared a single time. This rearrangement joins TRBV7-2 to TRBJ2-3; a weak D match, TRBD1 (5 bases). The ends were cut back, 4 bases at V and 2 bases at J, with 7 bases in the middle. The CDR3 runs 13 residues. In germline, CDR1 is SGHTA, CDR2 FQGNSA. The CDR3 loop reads CASSSGYTDTQYF. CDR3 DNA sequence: TGTGCCAGCAGCTCAGGGTACACAGATACGCAGTATTTT.

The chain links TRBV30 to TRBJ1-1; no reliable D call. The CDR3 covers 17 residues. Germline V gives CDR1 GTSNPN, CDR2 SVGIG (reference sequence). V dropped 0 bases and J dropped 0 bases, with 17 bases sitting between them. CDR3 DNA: TGTGCCTGGAGTGTTGAAATAAGGACGGTCATGAACACTGAAGCTTTCTTT. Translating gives CAWSVEIRTVMNTEAFF.

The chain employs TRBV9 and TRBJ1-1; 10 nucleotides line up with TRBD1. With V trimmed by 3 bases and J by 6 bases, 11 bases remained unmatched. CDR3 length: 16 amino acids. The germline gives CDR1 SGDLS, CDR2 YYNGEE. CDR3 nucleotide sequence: TGTGCCAGCAGCGCCCCTCCTGGGACAGGGGTTGCTGAAGCTTTCTTT. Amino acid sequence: CASSAPPGTGVAEAFF.

This chain's CDR3 is CASSPLSGREIGELFF. The CDR3 DNA reads as TGTGCCAGTAGCCCCCTAAGCGGGAGAGAGATCGGGGAGCTGTTTTTT. The chain has TRBV19 and TRBJ2-2, with TRBD2 identical over 8 bases. The trim removed 6 bases at V and 7 bases at J, leaving 13 bases unmatched. The CDR3 has 16 amino acids. Germline-derived CDR1 and CDR2 are LNHDA and SQIVND (reference sequence). Filled out from reference TRBV19 and TRBJ2-2, the complete variable domain reads DGGITQSPKYLFRKEGQNVTLSCEQNLNHDAMYWYRQDPGQGLRLIYYSQIVNDFQKGDIAEGYSVSREKKESFPLTVTSAQKNPTAFYLCASSPLSGREIGELFFGEGSRLTVL.

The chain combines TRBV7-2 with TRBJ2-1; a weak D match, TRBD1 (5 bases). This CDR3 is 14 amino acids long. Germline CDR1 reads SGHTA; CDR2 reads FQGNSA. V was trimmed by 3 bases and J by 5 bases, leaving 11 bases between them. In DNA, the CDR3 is TGTGCCAGCAGCTTCATCAGGGCTAACAATGAGCAGTTCTTC. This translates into CASSFIRANNEQFF.

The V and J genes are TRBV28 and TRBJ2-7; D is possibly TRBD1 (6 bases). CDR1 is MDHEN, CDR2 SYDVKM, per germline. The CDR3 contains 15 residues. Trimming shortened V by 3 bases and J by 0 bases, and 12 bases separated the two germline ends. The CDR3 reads CASSFRGSRSYEQYF. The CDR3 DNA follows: TGTGCCAGCAGTTTCAGGGGTTCCCGCTCCTACGAGCAGTACTTC. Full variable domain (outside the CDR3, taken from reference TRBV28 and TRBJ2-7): DVKVTQSSRYLVKRTGEKVFLECVQDMDHENMFWYRQDPGLGLRLIYFSYDVKMKEKGDIPEGYSVSREKKERFSLILESASTNQTSMYLCASSFRGSRSYEQYFGPGTRLTVT.

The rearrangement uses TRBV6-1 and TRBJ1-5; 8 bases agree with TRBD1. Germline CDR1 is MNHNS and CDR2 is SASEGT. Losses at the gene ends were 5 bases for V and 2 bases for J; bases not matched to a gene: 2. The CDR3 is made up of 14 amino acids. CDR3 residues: CASSPQGGNQPQHF. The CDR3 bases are TGTGCCAGCAGTCCACAGGGGGGCAATCAGCCCCAGCATTTT.

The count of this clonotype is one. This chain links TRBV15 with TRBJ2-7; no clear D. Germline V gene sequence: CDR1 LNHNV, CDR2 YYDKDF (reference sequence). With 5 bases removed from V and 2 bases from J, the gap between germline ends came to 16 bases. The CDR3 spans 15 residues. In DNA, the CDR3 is TGTGCCACCAGCCCTCACGAGGAGAGGACCTACGAGCAGTACTTC. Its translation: CATSPHEERTYEQYF.

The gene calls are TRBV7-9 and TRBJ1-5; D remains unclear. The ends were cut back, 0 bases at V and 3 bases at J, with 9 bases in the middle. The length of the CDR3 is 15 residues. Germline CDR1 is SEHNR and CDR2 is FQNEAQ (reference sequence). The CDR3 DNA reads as TGTGCCAGCAGCTTAGCGGCAGAGGCCAATCAGCCCCAGCATTTT. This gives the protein CASSLAAEANQPQHF.

CDR3 in DNA: TGTGCCAGCAGTTACTCGATTCCCGGACTAGCGGGAGGTAGAGATACGCAGTATTTT. The encoded protein is CASSYSIPGLAGGRDTQYF. This chain connects TRBV6-5 to TRBJ2-3; 14 nucleotides line up with TRBD2. The CDR3 length is 19 residues. Germline trimming cut 0 bases from V and 5 bases from J; bases unmatched to any gene: 10. Looked up from germline, CDR1 is MNHEY and CDR2 is SVGAGI.

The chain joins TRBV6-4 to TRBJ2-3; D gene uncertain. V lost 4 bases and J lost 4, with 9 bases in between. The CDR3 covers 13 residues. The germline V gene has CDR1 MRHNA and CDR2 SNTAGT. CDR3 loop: CASSAGSADTQYF. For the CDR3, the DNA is TGTGCCAGCAGTGCGGGCAGCGCAGATACGCAGTATTTT.

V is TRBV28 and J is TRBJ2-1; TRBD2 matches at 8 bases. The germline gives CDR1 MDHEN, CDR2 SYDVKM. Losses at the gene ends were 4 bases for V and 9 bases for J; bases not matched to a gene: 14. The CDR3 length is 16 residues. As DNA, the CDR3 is TGTGCCAGCAGTTCAATTCCGAGCGGGGGCGAAGGTGAGCAGTTCTTC. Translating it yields CASSSIPSGGEGEQFF.

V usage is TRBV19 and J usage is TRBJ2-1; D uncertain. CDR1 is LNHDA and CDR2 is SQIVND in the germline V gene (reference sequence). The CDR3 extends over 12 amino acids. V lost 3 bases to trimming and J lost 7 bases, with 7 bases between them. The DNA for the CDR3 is TGTGCCAGTAGTATGTCACTTAATGAGCAGTTCTTC. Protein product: CASSMSLNEQFF.

The CDR3 reads CASSLADSGGETQYF. As DNA, the CDR3 is TGTGCCAGCAGCTTAGCGGATAGCGGGGGTGAGACCCAGTACTTC. The chain joins TRBV7-8 to TRBJ2-5, with 9 bases lining up with TRBD2. CDR1 and CDR2 (germline): SGHVS, FQNEAQ. Trimming removed 0 bases from V and 5 bases from J; junction bases left unmatched: 4. This CDR3 region has 15 residues. The variable domain in full, with the rest retrieved from reference TRBV7-8 and TRBJ2-5, is GAGVSQSPRYKVAKRGQDVALRCDPISGHVSLFWYQQALGQGPEFLTYFQNEAQLDKSGLPSDRFFAERPEGSVSTLKIQRTQQEDSAVYLCASSLADSGGETQYFGPGTRLLVL.

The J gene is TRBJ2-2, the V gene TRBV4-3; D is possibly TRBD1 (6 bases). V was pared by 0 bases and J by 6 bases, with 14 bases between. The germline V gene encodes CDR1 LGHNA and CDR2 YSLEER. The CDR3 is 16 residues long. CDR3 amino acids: CASSQDTGTMSGELFF. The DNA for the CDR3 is TGCGCCAGCAGCCAAGATACAGGGACGATGTCCGGGGAGCTGTTTTTT.

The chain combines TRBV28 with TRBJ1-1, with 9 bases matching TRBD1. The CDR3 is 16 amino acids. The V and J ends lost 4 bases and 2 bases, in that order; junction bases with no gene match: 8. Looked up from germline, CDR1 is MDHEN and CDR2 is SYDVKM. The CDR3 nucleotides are TGTGCCAGCAGTTCCTGGGACAGGGAGGTTAACACTGAAGCTTTCTTT. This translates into CASSSWDREVNTEAFF.

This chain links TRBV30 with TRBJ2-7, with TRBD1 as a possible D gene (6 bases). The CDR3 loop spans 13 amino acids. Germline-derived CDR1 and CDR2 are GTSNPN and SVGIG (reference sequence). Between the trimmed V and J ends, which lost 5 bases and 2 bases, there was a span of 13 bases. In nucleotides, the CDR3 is TGTGCCTGGGACGTCGGGACACCCTACGAGCAGTACTTC. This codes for CAWDVGTPYEQYF.

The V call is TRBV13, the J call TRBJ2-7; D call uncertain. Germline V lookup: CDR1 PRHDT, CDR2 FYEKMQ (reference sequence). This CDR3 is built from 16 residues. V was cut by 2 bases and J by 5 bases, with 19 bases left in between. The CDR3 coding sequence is TGTGCCAGCAGCTTACTTGATAGTCCCGATGTTGACGAGCAGTACTTC. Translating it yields CASSLLDSPDVDEQYF.

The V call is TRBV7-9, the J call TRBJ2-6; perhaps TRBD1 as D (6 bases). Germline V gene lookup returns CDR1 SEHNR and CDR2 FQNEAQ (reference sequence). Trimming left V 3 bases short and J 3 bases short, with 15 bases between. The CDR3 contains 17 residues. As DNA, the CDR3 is TGTGCCAGCAGCTTCCCCTCACAGGGTTTTGGGGCCAACGTCCTGACTTTC. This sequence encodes CASSFPSQGFGANVLTF.

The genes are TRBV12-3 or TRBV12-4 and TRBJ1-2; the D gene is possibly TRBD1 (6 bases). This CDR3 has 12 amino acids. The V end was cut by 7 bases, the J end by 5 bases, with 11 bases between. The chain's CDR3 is CASKGQIYGYTF. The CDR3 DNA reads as TGTGCCAGCAAAGGACAGATATATGGCTACACCTTC.

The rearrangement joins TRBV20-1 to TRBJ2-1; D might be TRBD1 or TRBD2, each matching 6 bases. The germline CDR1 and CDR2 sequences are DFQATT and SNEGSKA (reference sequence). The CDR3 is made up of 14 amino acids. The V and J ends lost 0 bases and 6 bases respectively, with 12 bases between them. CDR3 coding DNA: TGCAGTGCTAGAGATAGGGGGGAGCTCAATGAGCAGTTCTTC. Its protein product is CSARDRGELNEQFF.

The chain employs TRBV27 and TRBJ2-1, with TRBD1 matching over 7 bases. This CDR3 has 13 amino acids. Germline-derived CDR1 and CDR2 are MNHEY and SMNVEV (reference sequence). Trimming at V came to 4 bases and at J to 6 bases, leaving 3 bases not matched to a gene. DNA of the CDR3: TGTGCCAGCAGTTGGGGACAGACCAATGAGCAGTTCTTC. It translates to CASSWGQTNEQFF.

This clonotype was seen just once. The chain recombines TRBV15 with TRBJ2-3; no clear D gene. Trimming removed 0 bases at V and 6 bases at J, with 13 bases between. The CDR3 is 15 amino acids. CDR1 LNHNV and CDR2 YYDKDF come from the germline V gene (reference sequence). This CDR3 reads CATSRDLLVKDTQYF. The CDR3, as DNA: TGTGCCACCAGCAGAGATCTGCTAGTCAAGGATACGCAGTATTTT.